Included here is one T cell receptor (beta chain) sequence, with context. Its target is not known. Germline loops: CDR1 SGHTA, CDR2 FQGTGA. V trimming: 2 bases; J trimming: 4 bases; junction bases outside the gene matches: 6. The length of the CDR3 is 16 residues. All patients were mismatch repair deficient, assessed by either PCR or immunohistochemistry. The sample comes from a study of PD-1 blockade in mismatch repair-deficient tumors. Study conclusions and caveats: Tumor-resident clones, often absent from pretreatment blood, expanded after pembrolizumab and then contracted.

Some clones are missing from TCRdb's copy, which holds only in-frame ones; the method was immunoSEQ multiplex PCR. Among about 84,000 clones, roughly 80% were seen once, and the ten largest hold roughly 2.7%. This sequence was found in an adult with mismatch repair-deficient cancer. Specimen: peripheral blood, collected 12 weeks after starting pembrolizumab. This chain links TRBV7-3 with TRBJ2-2; 8 positions match TRBD2. CDR3: CASSLFPAGGTGELFF. CDR3 coding DNA: TGTGCCAGCAGCTTATTCCCCGCGGGAGGCACCGGGGAGCTGTTTTTT.